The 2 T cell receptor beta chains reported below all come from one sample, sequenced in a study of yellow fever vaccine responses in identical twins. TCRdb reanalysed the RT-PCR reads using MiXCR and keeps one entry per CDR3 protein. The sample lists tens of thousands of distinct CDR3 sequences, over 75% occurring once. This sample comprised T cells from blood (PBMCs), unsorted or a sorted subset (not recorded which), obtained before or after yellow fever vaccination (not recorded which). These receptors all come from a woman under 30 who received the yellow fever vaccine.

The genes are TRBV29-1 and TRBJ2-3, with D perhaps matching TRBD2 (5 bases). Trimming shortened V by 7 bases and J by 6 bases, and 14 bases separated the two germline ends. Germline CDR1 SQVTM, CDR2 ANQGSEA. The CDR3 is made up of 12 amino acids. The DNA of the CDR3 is TGCAGCGCCACTCCACTAGGGGATACGCAGTATTTT. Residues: CSATPLGDTQYF.

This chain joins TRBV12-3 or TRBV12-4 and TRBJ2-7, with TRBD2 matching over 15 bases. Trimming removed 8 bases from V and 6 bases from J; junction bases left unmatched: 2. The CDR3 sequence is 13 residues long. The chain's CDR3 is CASGTSGRCEQYF. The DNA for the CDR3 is TGTGCCAGCGGGACTAGCGGGAGGTGCGAGCAGTACTTC.